The 24 T cell receptor beta chains given below trace back to one sample, sequenced in a study of OX40 agonist ivuxolimab in advanced cancers. Sequencing used immunoSEQ multiplex PCR; TCRdb keeps in-frame clones, though not all of them. The sample has 55,000 to 70,000 clones; roughly 92% are singletons. The specimen comprised CD4+ or CD8+ T cells sorted from blood, sampled in a trial of the OX40 agonist ivuxolimab. These receptors were collected from an adult with an advanced solid tumor such as melanoma, head and neck, liver or kidney cancer.

This chain connects TRBV6-1 to TRBJ2-7, with D possibly TRBD1 on 6 matching bases. V lost 7 bases and J lost 5, with 12 bases in between. This CDR3 region has 12 residues. From germline, CDR1 is MNHNS and CDR2 SASEGT. For the CDR3, the DNA is TGTGCCAGCACGGAGAGGGGGAACGAGCAGTACTTC. Amino acid sequence: CASTERGNEQYF.

The chain joins TRBV7-6 to TRBJ2-7, with 11 bases fitting TRBD1. Germline-derived CDR1 and CDR2 are SGHVS and FNYEAQ. The V and J ends lost 4 bases and 3 bases, in that order; junction bases with no gene match: 5. The CDR3 is 15 amino acids. CDR3 loop: CASSSGQGAGYEQYF. The CDR3 coding sequence is TGTGCCAGCAGCTCCGGACAGGGGGCAGGCTACGAGCAGTACTTC.

V is TRBV29-1 and J is TRBJ2-6, with 8 positions matching TRBD1. Per the germline V gene, CDR1 is SQVTM and CDR2 is ANQGSEA. The ends lost 5 bases at V and 0 bases at J; junction bases unmatched: 6. CDR3 size: 16 residues. CDR3 in amino acids: CSVHGQGDSGANVLTF. The CDR3 nucleotides are TGCAGCGTTCACGGACAGGGTGACTCTGGGGCCAACGTCCTGACTTTC.

This chain uses TRBV7-2 with TRBJ2-7; TRBD2 aligns across 12 bases. The trim removed 5 bases at V and 2 bases at J, leaving 1 base unmatched. Germline lookup yields CDR1 SGHTA and CDR2 FQGNSA. The CDR3 is 14 amino acids. CDR3: CASSASGGAYEQYF. CDR3 in DNA: TGTGCCAGCAGCGCTAGCGGGGGGGCCTACGAGCAGTACTTC.

The rearrangement uses TRBV5-4 and TRBJ2-3, with 7 bases that match TRBD1. The CDR3 consists of 17 residues. Per the germline V gene, CDR1 is SGHNT and CDR2 is YYREEE (reference sequence). The junction had 14 bases not matched to a gene; V was cut back by 0 bases and J by 7 bases. CDR3 nucleotide sequence: TGTGCCAGCAGCTTGGACCGGAGCGGTGACAGGGCGTATACGCAGTATTTT. Encoded protein: CASSLDRSGDRAYTQYF.

The chain has TRBV7-9 and TRBJ2-7; the D is unclear. Germline V gene sequence: CDR1 SEHNR, CDR2 FQNEAQ (reference sequence). The CDR3 totals 14 residues. V gave up 1 base and J gave up 0 bases, with 7 bases separating them. This CDR3 reads CASSLVGNSYEQYF. The DNA for the CDR3 is TGTGCCAGCAGCTTAGTTGGGAACTCCTACGAGCAGTACTTC.

The chain is built from TRBV27 and TRBJ1-1; no firm D call. Germline V lookup: CDR1 MNHEY, CDR2 SMNVEV (reference sequence). The CDR3 consists of 14 residues. V was clipped by 3 bases and J by 3 bases, with 11 bases between them. This chain's CDR3 is CASSLGLGYTEAFF. DNA of the CDR3: TGTGCCAGCAGTTTGGGCCTGGGGTACACTGAAGCTTTCTTT.

This chain connects TRBV13 to TRBJ2-1, with D unclear. The CDR3 has 15 amino acids. Trimming stripped 0 bases from V and 4 bases from J, with 10 bases between. Germline-derived CDR1 and CDR2 are PRHDT and FYEKMQ (reference sequence). CDR3 sequence: CASSLGRVTYNEQFF. DNA for the CDR3: TGTGCCAGCAGCTTAGGCCGGGTCACGTACAATGAGCAGTTCTTC.

V gene TRBV16 combines with J gene TRBJ1-2, with D perhaps matching TRBD1 (5 bases). With 5 bases removed from V and 8 bases from J, the gap between germline ends came to 18 bases. This CDR3 has 14 residues. Germline CDR1 and CDR2: KGHSY and FQNENV. The CDR3 protein is CASSDGTVSGGYTF. As DNA, the CDR3 is TGTGCCAGCAGCGACGGGACGGTCAGCGGGGGCTACACCTTC.

CDR3 protein: CASSFGQTYEQYF. CDR3 coding DNA: TGCGCCAGCAGCTTTGGACAGACCTACGAGCAGTACTTC. This chain joins TRBV5-1 and TRBJ2-7; tentative D call: TRBD1 (6 bases). Germline V gene lookup returns CDR1 SGHRS and CDR2 YFSETQ. V lost 2 bases and J lost 2, with 8 bases in between. The length of the CDR3 is 13 residues.

The J gene is TRBJ2-7, the V gene TRBV5-6; 10 positions agree with TRBD1. The junction had 8 bases not matched to a gene; V was cut back by 5 bases and J by 3 bases. CDR1 and CDR2 (germline): SGHDT, YYEEEE. CDR3 length: 15 amino acids. Written as DNA, the CDR3 is TGTGCCAGCAGGTTTTGGGACAGGGGCGTCTACGAGCAGTACTTC. This encodes CASRFWDRGVYEQYF.

The chain is built from TRBV11-1 and TRBJ2-1; TRBD2 matches at 11 bases. Germline V lookup: CDR1 SGHAT, CDR2 FQDESV (reference sequence). With 5 bases clipped from V and 6 bases from J, the junction kept 3 bases outside the gene matches. The CDR3 runs to 14 residues. The CDR3 DNA reads as TGTGCCAGCAGCATTAGCGGGGGGGCCAATGAGCAGTTCTTC. As protein: CASSISGGANEQFF.

V is TRBV27 and J is TRBJ2-7, with a possible D match to TRBD1 (5 bases). CDR1 and CDR2 (germline): MNHEY, SMNVEV (reference sequence). CDR3 length equals 14 residues. V lost 1 base to trimming and J lost 4 bases, with 11 bases between them. In DNA, the CDR3 is TGTGCCAGCAGTTTATTAGGGGTCGGTTACGAGCAGTACTTC. Translated, it gives CASSLLGVGYEQYF.

The chain has TRBV13 and TRBJ2-5; D possibly matches TRBD1 or TRBD2 (5 bases each). V lost 0 bases and J lost 5, with 19 bases in between. Germline V CDR1 and CDR2: PRHDT, FYEKMQ (reference sequence). The CDR3 has 17 residues. The CDR3 DNA reads TGTGCCAGCAGCTTAGGCCTCAGGGAAATACCGGGGGAGACCCAGTACTTC. It is translated as CASSLGLREIPGETQYF.

J is TRBJ2-7 and V is TRBV2; D is unresolved. CDR1 and CDR2 (germline): SNHLY, FYNNEI. This CDR3 has 15 amino acids. The V end lost 6 bases, the J end lost 0 bases, and 15 bases lay between the germline ends. CDR3 coding DNA: TGTGCCAGCAGCGACGCTGCCGAGTTCTCCTACGAGCAGTACTTC. This gives the protein CASSDAAEFSYEQYF.

The chain employs TRBV7-6 and TRBJ1-1; tentative D call: TRBD1 (5 bases). This CDR3 is built from 14 residues. Trimming removed 0 bases at V and 4 bases at J, with 9 bases between. CDR1 SGHVS and CDR2 FNYEAQ come from the germline V gene. CDR3 sequence (DNA): TGTGCCAGCAGCTTAGCTGGACACAGCACTGAAGCTTTCTTT. Translation gives CASSLAGHSTEAFF.

This sequence joins TRBV7-9 and TRBJ2-7; D ambiguous. The V gene's germline CDR1 is SEHNR and CDR2 FQNEAQ (reference sequence). Deletions cut 4 bases from V and 0 bases from J, with 7 bases between. The CDR3 sequence is 13 residues long. The CDR3 is CASSSTYSYEQYF. As DNA, the CDR3 is TGTGCCAGCAGCTCAACATACTCCTACGAGCAGTACTTC.

This rearrangement joins TRBV4-3 to TRBJ2-7, with 10 bases lining up with TRBD2. V lost 0 bases and J lost 6; bases outside the gene matches: 11. This CDR3 comprises 17 residues. Germline CDR1 is LGHNA and CDR2 is YSLEER. CDR3 DNA sequence: TGCGCCAGCAGCCAAGAGCTAGGGAGTCTAGCGGGGGCCGAGCAGTACTTC. This sequence encodes CASSQELGSLAGAEQYF.

Only one count was recorded for this clone. The chain recombines TRBV5-1 with TRBJ2-2; unclear D gene. Looked up from germline, CDR1 is SGHRS and CDR2 is YFSETQ. This CDR3 is 13 amino acids long. V lost 1 base, J lost 3 bases, and 4 bases lay in between. CDR3 DNA sequence: TGCGCCAGCAGCTTGCTCCACACCGGGGAGCTGTTTTTT. The encoded protein is CASSLLHTGELFF.

The chain recombines TRBV7-3 with TRBJ2-3, with 10 nucleotides matching TRBD2. The CDR3 is made up of 16 amino acids. Looked up from germline, CDR1 is SGHTA and CDR2 is FQGTGA. J gave up 3 bases and V 4 bases, and 7 bases lay outside the gene matches. The CDR3, as DNA: TGTGCCAGCAGCTCCAACCTAGCGGGGGTTACAGATACGCAGTATTTT. It yields the protein CASSSNLAGVTDTQYF.

CDR3 nucleotide sequence: TGCGCCAGTCAGGGGCTAGCGGGGGATCACAATGAGCAGTTCTTC. It yields the protein CASQGLAGDHNEQFF. The genes are TRBV10-2 and TRBJ2-1, with 10 bases aligning to TRBD2. The length of the CDR3 is 15 residues. Germline CDR1 is WSHSY and CDR2 is SAAADI. The trim removed 9 bases at V and 5 bases at J, leaving 10 bases unmatched.

The genes are TRBV7-6 and TRBJ1-1; 8 bases line up with TRBD1. This CDR3 spans 19 amino acids. J lost 3 bases, V lost 1 base, and 16 bases had no gene match. Germline V lookup: CDR1 SGHVS, CDR2 FNYEAQ. The CDR3 reads CASSLELGTGGSGDTEAFF. As DNA, the CDR3 is TGTGCCAGCAGCTTAGAGCTAGGCACAGGGGGATCCGGAGACACTGAAGCTTTCTTT.

The chain couples TRBV9 to TRBJ1-1, with D possibly being TRBD1 (5 bases). CDR3 size: 14 residues. In germline, CDR1 is SGDLS, CDR2 YYNGEE. Trimming cost V 3 bases and J 5 bases, with 14 bases left between them. CDR3 region: CASSARGRVTEAFF. For the CDR3, the DNA is TGTGCCAGCAGCGCGCGCGGCAGGGTTACTGAAGCTTTCTTT.

The chain recombines TRBV2 with TRBJ1-1; D ambiguous. Per the germline V gene, CDR1 is SNHLY and CDR2 is FYNNEI. The CDR3 loop spans 14 amino acids. V was shortened by 8 bases and J by 4 bases, with 17 bases between the two germline ends. CDR3 loop: CASLTKRGSTEAFF. CDR3 coding DNA: TGTGCCAGCCTAACAAAGCGGGGATCCACTGAAGCTTTCTTT.